This entry is about one TCR beta chain. The antigen is unknown. Trimming took 2 bases from V and 4 from J; bases not matched to a gene: 6. Germline assignment: CDR1 SGHRS and CDR2 YFSETQ. CDR3 size: 15 residues. Treatment reported: some 19 received Ad26.COV2.S at low or high dose, single or two shots; a few received placebo; per-sample allocation not given. All samples were drawn on day 63, counting from the first vaccine or placebo injection. This person who donated was an adult of 18-55 years in Boston. TCRdb's table, derived via immunoSEQ multiplex PCR, lists solely in-frame clones and lacks some. This sample has more than 300,000 clones; 88% occur once, and the top ten carry around 6.4%. The source of the sample is a study of Ad26.COV2.S vaccination and SARS-CoV-2 variants. Study findings and constraints: Relative to placebo recipients, vaccine recipients exhibited elevated spike-specific TCR breadth.

The clonotype comes from a person aged 18-65 years who received the Ad26.COV2.S COVID-19 vaccine or a placebo. V is TRBV5-1 and J is TRBJ2-3, with 8 bases lining up with TRBD2. The sequenced sample was peripheral blood, obtained in a trial of Ad26.COV2.S vaccine versus placebo. The CDR3 here is CASSFIAGTADTQYF. The CDR3 bases are TGCGCCAGCAGCTTCATAGCGGGGACCGCAGATACGCAGTATTTT.